A selection of T cell receptor beta chains follows, all from one sample in a study of blood T cells in healthy people across ages. Using its own MiXCR run on the 5' RACE reads, TCRdb lists one record per CDR3 protein. The data hold roughly 800,000 distinct CDR3 sequences, with roughly 64% observed a single time. Sequencing was done on a sample of blood. Receptors were obtained from a man aged 25-40 years in good health. Both conserved end residues are part of each CDR3. Each record gives: clone size, J gene, V gene, D gene, CDR3 protein, CDR3 DNA. The D gene is left open where the match is weak. Clone size is shown for a subset of rows, as once, few, many or a class of expanded clone.

abundance: NA
j_gene: TRBJ2-7
v_gene: TRBV3-1
d_gene: NA
CDR3aa: CASSPFGGAYEQYF
CDR3nt: TGTGCCAGCAGCCCCTTCGGCGGGGCCTACGAGCAGTACTTC

abundance: few
j_gene: TRBJ2-1
v_gene: TRBV29-1
d_gene: TRBD2
CDR3aa: CSVSGGPVSYNEQFF
CDR3nt: TGCAGCGTTAGCGGGGGGCCCGTCTCCTACAATGAGCAGTTCTTC

abundance: NA
j_gene: TRBJ2-5
v_gene: TRBV10-2
d_gene: TRBD2
CDR3aa: CASSESRTSGGQETQYF
CDR3nt: TGCGCCAGCAGTGAGTCGAGGACTAGCGGGGGCCAAGAGACCCAGTACTTC

abundance: NA
j_gene: TRBJ2-1
v_gene: TRBV9
d_gene: TRBD2
CDR3aa: CASSTRSGSYNEQFF
CDR3nt: TGTGCCAGCAGCACACGTAGCGGGAGCTACAATGAGCAGTTCTTC

abundance: once
j_gene: TRBJ2-3
v_gene: TRBV7-9
d_gene: NA
CDR3aa: CASSEWRSPGTDTQYF
CDR3nt: TGTGCCAGCAGTGAGTGGAGGTCCCCGGGGACAGATACGCAGTATTTT

abundance: NA
j_gene: TRBJ2-1
v_gene: TRBV29-1
d_gene: TRBD2
CDR3aa: CSVQREPGNEQFF
CDR3nt: TGCAGCGTTCAGCGGGAGCCGGGGAATGAGCAGTTCTTC

abundance: NA
j_gene: TRBJ2-3
v_gene: TRBV12-3/TRBV12-4
d_gene: TRBD2
CDR3aa: CASTAGVRTDAQYF
CDR3nt: TGTGCCAGCACCGCGGGAGTTCGCACAGATGCGCAGTATTTT

abundance: NA
j_gene: TRBJ2-4
v_gene: TRBV20-1
d_gene: NA
CDR3aa: CSALPQGEGIQYF
CDR3nt: TGCAGTGCCCTACCACAGGGAGAGGGCATTCAGTACTTC

abundance: NA
j_gene: TRBJ2-5
v_gene: TRBV7-7
d_gene: NA
CDR3aa: CASSAGPEVGETQYF
CDR3nt: TGTGCCAGCAGCGCCGGGCCAGAGGTCGGGGAGACCCAGTACTTC

abundance: NA
j_gene: TRBJ2-1
v_gene: TRBV20-1
d_gene: NA
CDR3aa: CSARNPGGSPDNEQFF
CDR3nt: TGCAGTGCCAGGAACCCGGGCGGTAGTCCGGACAATGAGCAGTTCTTC

abundance: once
j_gene: TRBJ1-1
v_gene: TRBV10-3
d_gene: TRBD1
CDR3aa: CAISESGSGGTEAFF
CDR3nt: TGTGCCATCAGTGAGTCGGGATCAGGGGGCACTGAAGCTTTCTTT

abundance: few
j_gene: TRBJ2-2
v_gene: TRBV6-2/TRBV6-3
d_gene: TRBD1
CDR3aa: CASRPGTGNTGELFF
CDR3nt: TGTGCCAGCAGACCCGGGACAGGGAACACCGGGGAGCTGTTTTTT

abundance: NA
j_gene: TRBJ2-1
v_gene: TRBV20-1
d_gene: NA
CDR3aa: CSARVRALGSYNEQFF
CDR3nt: TGCAGTGCTAGAGTCCGGGCTCTGGGCTCCTACAATGAGCAGTTCTTC

abundance: NA
j_gene: TRBJ2-3
v_gene: TRBV14
d_gene: TRBD2
CDR3aa: CASSHPGLAGGPAIDTQYF
CDR3nt: TGTGCCAGCAGCCACCCCGGACTAGCGGGGGGGCCTGCAATCGATACGCAGTATTTT

abundance: NA
j_gene: TRBJ2-1
v_gene: TRBV12-3/TRBV12-4
d_gene: TRBD2
CDR3aa: CASSFSGGAVNEQFF
CDR3nt: TGTGCCAGCAGTTTTAGCGGGGGGGCGGTCAATGAGCAGTTCTTC

abundance: NA
j_gene: TRBJ1-2
v_gene: TRBV24-1
d_gene: NA
CDR3aa: CATSDFGRDGENYGYTF
CDR3nt: TGTGCCACCAGTGATTTTGGAAGGGACGGGGAGAACTATGGCTACACCTTC

abundance: NA
j_gene: TRBJ2-7
v_gene: TRBV29-1
d_gene: NA
CDR3aa: CSVEGGINYEQYF
CDR3nt: TGCAGCGTTGAGGGGGGCATCAACTACGAGCAGTACTTC

abundance: NA
j_gene: TRBJ2-1
v_gene: TRBV11-2
d_gene: NA
CDR3aa: CASSAALMGEQFF
CDR3nt: TGTGCCAGCAGCGCCGCCCTTATGGGAGAGCAGTTCTTC

abundance: NA
j_gene: TRBJ2-1
v_gene: TRBV3-1
d_gene: TRBD2
CDR3aa: CASSQERGTRSSYNEQFF
CDR3nt: TGTGCCAGCAGCCAGGAGCGGGGTACGAGGAGCTCCTACAATGAGCAGTTCTTC

abundance: few
j_gene: TRBJ1-6
v_gene: TRBV7-9
d_gene: NA
CDR3aa: CASSSLTDSPLHF
CDR3nt: TGTGCCAGCAGCTCACTTACGGATTCACCCCTCCACTTT

abundance: few
j_gene: TRBJ2-2
v_gene: TRBV28
d_gene: TRBD2
CDR3aa: CASRPTSASDTGELFF
CDR3nt: TGTGCCAGCAGACCTACTAGCGCTTCAGACACCGGGGAGCTGTTTTTT

abundance: NA
j_gene: TRBJ2-3
v_gene: TRBV6-5
d_gene: TRBD2
CDR3aa: CASSLIAGGTDTQYF
CDR3nt: TGTGCCAGCAGTCTAATAGCGGGAGGCACAGATACGCAGTATTTT

abundance: NA
j_gene: TRBJ1-2
v_gene: TRBV7-3
d_gene: TRBD1
CDR3aa: CASSPTGQNYGYTF
CDR3nt: TGTGCCAGCAGCCCGACAGGGCAGAACTATGGCTACACCTTC

abundance: NA
j_gene: TRBJ2-7
v_gene: TRBV21-1
d_gene: NA
CDR3aa: CASHHSGEPGLAGGNPSEGYEQYF
CDR3nt: TGTGCCAGCCACCATTCAGGGGAACCGGGACTAGCGGGAGGTAACCCCTCAGAAGGCTACGAGCAGTACTTC

abundance: NA
j_gene: TRBJ2-1
v_gene: TRBV6-1
d_gene: NA
CDR3aa: CASKKGDNEQFF
CDR3nt: TGTGCCAGCAAGAAGGGGGACAATGAGCAGTTCTTC

abundance: NA
j_gene: TRBJ2-2
v_gene: TRBV29-1
d_gene: TRBD1
CDR3aa: CSVRTGANIGELFF
CDR3nt: TGCAGCGTACGGACAGGCGCGAACATCGGGGAGCTGTTTTTT

abundance: many
j_gene: TRBJ1-4
v_gene: TRBV4-2
d_gene: TRBD1
CDR3aa: CASSDLAGGNREKLFF
CDR3nt: TGTGCCAGCAGCGACCTGGCAGGGGGCAACAGAGAAAAACTGTTTTTT

abundance: NA
j_gene: TRBJ1-2
v_gene: TRBV7-3
d_gene: TRBD1
CDR3aa: CASSLDRGFLFGYTF
CDR3nt: TGTGCCAGCAGCTTAGACAGGGGCTTCCTATTTGGCTACACCTTC

abundance: NA
j_gene: TRBJ2-5
v_gene: TRBV6-2/TRBV6-3
d_gene: NA
CDR3aa: CASSYSLGEEQYF
CDR3nt: TGTGCCAGCAGTTATTCCCTAGGAGAGGAGCAGTACTTC

abundance: NA
j_gene: TRBJ2-3
v_gene: TRBV10-3
d_gene: TRBD2
CDR3aa: CAIRTRDPLLAGGSDTQYF
CDR3nt: TGTGCCATCAGGACTCGCGACCCTTTACTAGCGGGGGGGTCAGATACGCAGTATTTT

abundance: few
j_gene: TRBJ1-6
v_gene: TRBV20-1
d_gene: NA
CDR3aa: CSAKDGVSYNSPLHF
CDR3nt: TGCAGTGCCAAGGACGGAGTCTCCTATAATTCACCCCTCCACTTT

abundance: NA
j_gene: TRBJ2-5
v_gene: TRBV6-5
d_gene: TRBD2
CDR3aa: CASSYRGGALGETQYF
CDR3nt: TGTGCCAGCAGTTATCGGGGGGGAGCCCTCGGTGAGACCCAGTACTTC

abundance: NA
j_gene: TRBJ2-7
v_gene: TRBV20-1
d_gene: NA
CDR3aa: CSAPAVQGSYEQYF
CDR3nt: TGCAGTGCCCCCGCGGTACAGGGCTCATACGAGCAGTACTTC

abundance: NA
j_gene: TRBJ2-7
v_gene: TRBV6-5
d_gene: NA
CDR3aa: CASSYGALNEQYF
CDR3nt: TGTGCCAGCAGTTACGGAGCCTTAAATGAGCAGTACTTC

abundance: few
j_gene: TRBJ2-7
v_gene: TRBV4-2
d_gene: NA
CDR3aa: CASSQEGRVLRYEQYF
CDR3nt: TGTGCCAGCAGCCAAGAAGGGCGGGTCCTGAGATACGAGCAGTACTTC

abundance: NA
j_gene: TRBJ2-7
v_gene: TRBV15
d_gene: NA
CDR3aa: CATSRDGSIYEQYF
CDR3nt: TGTGCCACCAGCAGAGATGGTTCGATCTACGAGCAGTACTTC

abundance: many
j_gene: TRBJ2-4
v_gene: TRBV5-1
d_gene: NA
CDR3aa: CASSLSDSIAKNIQYF
CDR3nt: TGCGCCAGCAGCTTAAGCGACAGTATAGCCAAAAACATTCAGTACTTC